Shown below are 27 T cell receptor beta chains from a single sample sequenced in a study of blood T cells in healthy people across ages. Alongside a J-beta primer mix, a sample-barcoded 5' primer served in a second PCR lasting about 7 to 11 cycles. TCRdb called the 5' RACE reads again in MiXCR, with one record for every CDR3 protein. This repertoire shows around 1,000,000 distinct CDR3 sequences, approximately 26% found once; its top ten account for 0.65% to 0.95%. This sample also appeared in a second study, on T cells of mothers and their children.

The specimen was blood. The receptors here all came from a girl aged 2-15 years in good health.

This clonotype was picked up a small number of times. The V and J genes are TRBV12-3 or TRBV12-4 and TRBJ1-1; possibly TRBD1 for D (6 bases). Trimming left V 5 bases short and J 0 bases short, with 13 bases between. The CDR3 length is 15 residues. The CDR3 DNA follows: TGTGCCAGCAGTCCTAACAGGGCCATGAACACTGAAGCTTTCTTT. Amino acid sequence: CASSPNRAMNTEAFF.

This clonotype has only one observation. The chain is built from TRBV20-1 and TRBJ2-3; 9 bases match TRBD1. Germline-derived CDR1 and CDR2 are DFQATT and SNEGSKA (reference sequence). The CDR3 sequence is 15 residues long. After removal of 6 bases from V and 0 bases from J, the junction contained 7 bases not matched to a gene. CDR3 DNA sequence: TGCAGTGCCACCGGGACAGGGAGAAGCACAGATACGCAGTATTTT. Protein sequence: CSATGTGRSTDTQYF.

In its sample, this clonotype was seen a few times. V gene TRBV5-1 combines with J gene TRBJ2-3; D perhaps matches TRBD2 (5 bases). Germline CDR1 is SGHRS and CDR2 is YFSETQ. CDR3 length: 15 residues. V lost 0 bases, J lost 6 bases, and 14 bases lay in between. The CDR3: CASSLGSLQRDTQYF. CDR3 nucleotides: TGCGCCAGCAGCTTGGGCAGCCTCCAGCGGGATACGCAGTATTTT.

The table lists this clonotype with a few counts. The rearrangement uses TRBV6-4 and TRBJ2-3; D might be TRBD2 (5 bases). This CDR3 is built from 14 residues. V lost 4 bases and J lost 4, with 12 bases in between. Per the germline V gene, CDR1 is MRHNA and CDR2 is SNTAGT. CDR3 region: CASSVAPDADTQYF. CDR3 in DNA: TGTGCCAGCAGTGTAGCGCCGGACGCAGATACGCAGTATTTT.

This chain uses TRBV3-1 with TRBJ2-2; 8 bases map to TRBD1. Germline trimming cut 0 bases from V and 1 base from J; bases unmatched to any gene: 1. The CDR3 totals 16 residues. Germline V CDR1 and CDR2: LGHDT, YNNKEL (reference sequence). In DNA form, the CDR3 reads TGTGCCAGCAGCCAAGAGACAGGGGAGAACACCGGGGAGCTGTTTTTT. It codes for CASSQETGENTGELFF.

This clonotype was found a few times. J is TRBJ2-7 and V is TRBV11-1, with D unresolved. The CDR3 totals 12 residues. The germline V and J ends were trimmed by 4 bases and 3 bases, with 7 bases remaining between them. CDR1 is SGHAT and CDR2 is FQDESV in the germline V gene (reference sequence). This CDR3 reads CASSSPLYEQYF. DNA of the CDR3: TGTGCCAGCAGCTCACCCCTCTACGAGCAGTACTTC.

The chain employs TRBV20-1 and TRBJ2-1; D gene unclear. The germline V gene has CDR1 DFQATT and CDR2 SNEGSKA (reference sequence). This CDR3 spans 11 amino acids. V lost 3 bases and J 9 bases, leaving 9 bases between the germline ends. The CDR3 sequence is CSARRSFEQFF. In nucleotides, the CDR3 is TGCAGTGCTAGGCGCTCTTTTGAGCAGTTCTTC.

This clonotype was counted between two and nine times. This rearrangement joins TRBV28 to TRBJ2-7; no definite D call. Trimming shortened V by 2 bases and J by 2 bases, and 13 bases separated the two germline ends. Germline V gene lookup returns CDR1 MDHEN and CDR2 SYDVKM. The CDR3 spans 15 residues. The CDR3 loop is CASSLMGPGAYEQYF. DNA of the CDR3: TGTGCCAGCAGTTTAATGGGTCCAGGCGCCTACGAGCAGTACTTC.

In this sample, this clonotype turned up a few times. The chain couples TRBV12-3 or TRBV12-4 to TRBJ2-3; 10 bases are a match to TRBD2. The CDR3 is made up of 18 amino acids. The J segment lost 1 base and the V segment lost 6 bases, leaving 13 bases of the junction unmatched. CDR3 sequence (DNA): TGTGCCAGCAGCCCTCCTAGCGGGGGCGTATATGGCACAGATACGCAGTATTTT. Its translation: CASSPPSGGVYGTDTQYF.

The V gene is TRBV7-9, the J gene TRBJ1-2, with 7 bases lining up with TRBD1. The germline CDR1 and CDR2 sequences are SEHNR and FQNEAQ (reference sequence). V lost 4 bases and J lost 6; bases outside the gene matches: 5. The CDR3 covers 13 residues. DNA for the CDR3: TGTGCCAGCAGCTCGGGACAGATGGATGGCTACACCTTC. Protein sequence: CASSSGQMDGYTF.

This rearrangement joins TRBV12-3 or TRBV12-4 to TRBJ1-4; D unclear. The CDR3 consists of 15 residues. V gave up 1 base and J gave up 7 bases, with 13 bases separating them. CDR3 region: CASSLVDNGREKLFF. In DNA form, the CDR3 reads TGTGCCAGCAGTTTAGTAGATAATGGGCGTGAAAAACTGTTTTTT.

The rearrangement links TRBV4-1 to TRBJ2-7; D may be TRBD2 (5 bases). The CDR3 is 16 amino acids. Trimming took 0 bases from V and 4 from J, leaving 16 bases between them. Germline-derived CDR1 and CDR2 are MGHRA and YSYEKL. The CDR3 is CASSQDRSGVGYEQYF. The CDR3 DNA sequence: TGCGCCAGCAGCCAAGATAGATCCGGGGTCGGGTACGAGCAGTACTTC.

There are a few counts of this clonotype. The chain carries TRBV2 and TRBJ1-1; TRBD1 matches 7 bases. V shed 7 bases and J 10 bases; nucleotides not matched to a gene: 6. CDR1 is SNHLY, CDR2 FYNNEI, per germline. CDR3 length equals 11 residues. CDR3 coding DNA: TGTGCCAGCAAGGAGGGGGCGGGAGCTTTCTTT. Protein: CASKEGAGAFF.

This CDR3 reads CAISLDRQQFF. The CDR3 region has the DNA TGTGCCATCAGCCTCGACAGGCAGCAGTTCTTC. This sequence joins TRBV10-3 and TRBJ2-1, with D possibly TRBD1 on 6 matching bases. Germline V gene data show CDR1 as ENHRY and CDR2 as SYGVKD. Trimming took 6 bases from V and 11 from J, leaving 11 bases between them. There are 11 residues in the CDR3.

In nucleotides, the CDR3 is TGCAGCGTATCTGAAGAGACCCAGTACTTC. Amino acid sequence: CSVSEETQYF. J is TRBJ2-5 and V is TRBV29-1; D call uncertain. CDR3 size: 10 residues. Germline CDR1 reads SQVTM; CDR2 reads ANQGSEA. The V gene lost 6 bases and the J gene lost 3 bases, with 5 bases spanning the gap.

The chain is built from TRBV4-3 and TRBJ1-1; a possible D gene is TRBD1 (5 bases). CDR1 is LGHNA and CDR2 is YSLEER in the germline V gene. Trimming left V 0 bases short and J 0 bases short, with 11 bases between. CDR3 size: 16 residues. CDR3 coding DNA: TGCGCCAGCAGCCAAGATCGGGGGATCATGAACACTGAAGCTTTCTTT. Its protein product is CASSQDRGIMNTEAFF.

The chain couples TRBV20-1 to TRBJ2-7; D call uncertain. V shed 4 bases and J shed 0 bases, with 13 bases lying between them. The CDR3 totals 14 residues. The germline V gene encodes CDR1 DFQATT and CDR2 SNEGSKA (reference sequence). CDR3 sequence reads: CSAMSEQSSYEQYF. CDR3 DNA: TGCAGTGCTATGTCCGAGCAGAGCTCCTACGAGCAGTACTTC.

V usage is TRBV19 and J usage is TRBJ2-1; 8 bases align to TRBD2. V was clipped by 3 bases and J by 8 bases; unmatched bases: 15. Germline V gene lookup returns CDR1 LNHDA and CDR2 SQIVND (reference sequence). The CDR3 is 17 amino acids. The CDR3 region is CASSMMGASGPRDEQFF. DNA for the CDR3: TGTGCCAGTAGTATGATGGGGGCTAGCGGGCCGAGGGATGAGCAGTTCTTC. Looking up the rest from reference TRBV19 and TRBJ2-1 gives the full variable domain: DGGITQSPKYLFRKEGQNVTLSCEQNLNHDAMYWYRQDPGQGLRLIYYSQIVNDFQKGDIAEGYSVSREKKESFPLTVTSAQKNPTAFYLCASSMMGASGPRDEQFFGPGTRLTVL.

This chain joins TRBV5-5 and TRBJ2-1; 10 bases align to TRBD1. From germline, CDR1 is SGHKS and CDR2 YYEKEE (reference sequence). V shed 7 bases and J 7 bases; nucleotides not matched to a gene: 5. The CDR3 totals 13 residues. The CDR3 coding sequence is TGTGCCAGCCTGACAGGGGGCCCGAATGAGCAGTTCTTC. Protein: CASLTGGPNEQFF.

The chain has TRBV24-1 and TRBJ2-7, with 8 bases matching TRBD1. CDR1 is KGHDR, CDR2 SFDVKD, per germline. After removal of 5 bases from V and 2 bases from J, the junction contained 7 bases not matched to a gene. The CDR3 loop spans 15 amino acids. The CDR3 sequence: CATSGQTGATYEQYF. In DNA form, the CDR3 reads TGTGCCACCAGTGGCCAGACAGGGGCAACCTACGAGCAGTACTTC.

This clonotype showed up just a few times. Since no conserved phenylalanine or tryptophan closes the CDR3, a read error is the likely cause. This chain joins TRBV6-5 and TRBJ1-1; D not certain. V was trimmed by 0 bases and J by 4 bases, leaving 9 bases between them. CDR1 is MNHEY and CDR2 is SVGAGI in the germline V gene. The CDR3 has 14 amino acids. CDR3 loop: CASSYSRAGTEAFV. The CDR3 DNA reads TGTGCCAGCAGTTACTCGCGGGCGGGCACTGAAGCTTTCGTT.

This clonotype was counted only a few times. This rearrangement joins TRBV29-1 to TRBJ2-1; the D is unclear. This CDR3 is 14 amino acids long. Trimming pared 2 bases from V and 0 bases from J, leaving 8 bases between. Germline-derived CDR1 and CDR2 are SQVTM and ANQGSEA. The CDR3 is CSVELPSSYNEQFF. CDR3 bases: TGCAGCGTTGAACTCCCCAGCTCCTACAATGAGCAGTTCTTC.

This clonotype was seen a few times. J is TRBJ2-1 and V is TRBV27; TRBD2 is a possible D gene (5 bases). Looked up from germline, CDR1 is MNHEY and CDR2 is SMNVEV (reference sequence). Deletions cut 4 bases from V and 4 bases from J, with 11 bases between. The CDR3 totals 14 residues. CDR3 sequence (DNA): TGTGCCAGCAGTTGGTCTAGCTCTTACAATGAGCAGTTCTTC. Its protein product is CASSWSSSYNEQFF.

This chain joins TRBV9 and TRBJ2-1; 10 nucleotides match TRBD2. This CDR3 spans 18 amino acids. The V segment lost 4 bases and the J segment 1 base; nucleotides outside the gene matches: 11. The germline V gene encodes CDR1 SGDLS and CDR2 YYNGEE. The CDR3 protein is CASSLHSGGKGSYNEQFF. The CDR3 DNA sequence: TGTGCCAGCAGCCTCCATAGCGGGGGGAAGGGGTCCTACAATGAGCAGTTCTTC.

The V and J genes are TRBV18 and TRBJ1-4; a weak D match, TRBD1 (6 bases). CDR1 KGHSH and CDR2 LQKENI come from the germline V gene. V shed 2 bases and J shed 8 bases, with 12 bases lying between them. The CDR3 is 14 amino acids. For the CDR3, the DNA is TGTGCCAGCTCACCAGCGGGACACCAGGAAAAACTGTTTTTT. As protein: CASSPAGHQEKLFF.

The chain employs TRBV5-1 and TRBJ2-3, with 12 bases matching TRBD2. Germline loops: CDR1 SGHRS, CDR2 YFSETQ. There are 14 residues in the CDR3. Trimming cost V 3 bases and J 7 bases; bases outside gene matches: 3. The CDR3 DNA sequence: TGCGCCAGCAGCTCAGGACTAGCGGGAAATACGCAGTATTTT. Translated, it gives CASSSGLAGNTQYF.

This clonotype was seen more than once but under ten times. The CDR3 region is CASSMGDTEAFF. The CDR3 DNA sequence: TGTGCCAGTTCGATGGGAGATACTGAAGCTTTCTTT. The gene calls are TRBV7-9 and TRBJ1-1; no clear D. V was shortened by 9 bases and J by 5 bases, with 13 bases between the two germline ends. The CDR3 is made up of 12 amino acids. Germline V CDR1 and CDR2: SEHNR, FQNEAQ (reference sequence). Based on the CDR3 plus reference TRBV7-9 and TRBJ1-1, the full variable domain is DTGVSQNPRHKITKRGQNVTFRCDPISEHNRLYWYRQTLGQGPEFLTYFQNEAQLEKSRLLSDRFSAERPKGSFSTLEIQRTEQGDSAMYLCASSMGDTEAFFGQGTRLTVV.